This entry concerns a single T cell receptor beta chain. Its specificity is not known. The method was immunoSEQ multiplex PCR; TCRdb's version includes in-frame clones alone and lacks a portion of them. The sample has about 330,000 clones, roughly 67% seen once. Libraries of TCR beta were made from approximately 2 micrograms of genomic DNA that came from cryopreserved PBMCs. The sample comes from a study of cytotoxic CD8 clonotypes in ibrutinib-treated CLL. Overall study results and limits: Public clonotypes were rare and shrank or held steady on treatment.

V lost 4 bases and J 7 bases, leaving 13 bases between the germline ends. CDR1 is SGHVS, CDR2 FQNEAQ, per germline. The CDR3 has 13 residues. This clonotype was obtained from a human donor with chronic lymphocytic leukemia. The chain joins TRBV7-8 to TRBJ1-2, with D perhaps matching TRBD1 (5 bases). The specimen comprised PBMCs, sampled after 36 months of ibrutinib treatment. CDR3 nucleotide sequence: TGTGCCAGCAGCTATGAACAGGACCTTGGCTACACCTTC. Translation: CASSYEQDLGYTF.